This T cell receptor beta chain was sequenced during a study of blood T cell repertoires in COVID-19. Study at large: Samples representing acute and convalescent COVID-19 were sourced from the United States, Italy and Spain. The cDNA or gDNA used as material had been derived from T cells, B-cell-depleted T cells, or PBMCs.

Per the original methods: Quantification of nucleated cells was approximated via reference gene primer amplification. The protocol was immunoSEQ multiplex PCR, while the TCRdb copy is restricted to in-frame clones and leaves out a portion. The V and J calls and clone size come from that table; D and trimming were worked out from the DNA. Here the sample spans about 170,000 clones, 85% being singletons. Trimming left V 4 bases short and J 4 bases short, with 17 bases between. The CDR3 is 15 residues long. The germline gives CDR1 SGDLS, CDR2 YYNGEE. Seattle cases were enrolled at active infection and followed longitudinally.

Sample: peripheral blood. This rearrangement joins TRBV9 to TRBJ2-5; D may be TRBD2 (6 bases). This clonotype originated in a woman older than 75 with COVID-19, enrolled during active disease. The CDR3 protein is CASSPLGTQGETQYF. CDR3 coding DNA: TGTGCCAGCAGCCCTCTGGGGACTCAAGGAGAGACCCAGTACTTC. The full variable domain, rest sourced from reference TRBV9 and TRBJ2-5, is DSGVTQTPKHLITATGQRVTLRCSPRSGDLSVYWYQQSLDQGLQFLIQYYNGEERAKGNILERFSAQQFPDLHSELNLSSLELGDSALYFCASSPLGTQGETQYFGPGTRLLVL.